This passage covers 10 T cell receptor beta chains from one sample sequenced in a study of blood T cell repertoires in COVID-19. Clones were read by immunoSEQ multiplex PCR, and TCRdb kept only the in-frame ones, dropping some. The table shows roughly 120,000 clones, with less than 90% occurring only once. The sequencing sample was made of peripheral blood. Receptors were obtained from a man between 70 and 80 years old with acute or convalescent COVID-19.

This chain joins TRBV11-2 and TRBJ2-3; weak D call: TRBD2 (6 bases). Trimming shortened V by 5 bases and J by 4 bases, and 25 bases separated the two germline ends. Germline-derived CDR1 and CDR2 are SGHAT and FQNNGV. CDR3 length: 18 amino acids. The CDR3 protein is CASSPQLGPESGADTQYF. The CDR3 DNA is TGTGCCAGCAGCCCGCAGTTGGGGCCAGAGTCGGGGGCAGATACGCAGTATTTT.

This rearrangement joins TRBV5-1 to TRBJ1-1; D perhaps matches TRBD1 (6 bases). V dropped 0 bases and J dropped 4 bases, with 10 bases sitting between them. The germline gives CDR1 SGHRS, CDR2 YFSETQ. This CDR3 region has 14 residues. This CDR3 reads CASSLDGGGTEAFF. In DNA form, the CDR3 reads TGCGCCAGCAGCTTGGATGGGGGCGGCACTGAAGCTTTCTTT.

J is TRBJ2-1 and V is TRBV5-1, with 12 bases fitting TRBD2. V was pared by 0 bases and J by 7 bases, with 5 bases of the junction left unmatched. The CDR3 runs 16 residues. Germline values: CDR1 SGHRS, CDR2 YFSETQ. For the CDR3, the DNA is TGCGCCAGCAGCTTGGAACCTGGACTAGCGGGGAATGAGCAGTTCTTC. Translated: CASSLEPGLAGNEQFF. Full variable domain (missing parts from reference TRBV5-1 and TRBJ2-1): KAGVTQTPRYLIKTRGQQVTLSCSPISGHRSVSWYQQTPGQGLQFLFEYFSETQRNKGNFPGRFSGRQFSNSRSEMNVSTLELGDSALYLCASSLEPGLAGNEQFFGPGTRLTVL.

The chain combines TRBV5-5 with TRBJ1-4; 7 bases agree with TRBD1. The V gene's germline CDR1 is SGHKS and CDR2 YYEKEE (reference sequence). This CDR3 is built from 14 residues. Trimming removed 0 bases from V and 4 bases from J; junction bases left unmatched: 0. The CDR3 region is CASSLDRGNEKLFF. For the CDR3, the DNA is TGTGCCAGCAGCTTGGACAGGGGTAATGAAAAACTGTTTTTT.

The gene calls are TRBV2 and TRBJ2-3; 7 bases agree with TRBD1. The CDR3 runs 14 residues. J gave up 6 bases and V 6 bases, and 9 bases lay outside the gene matches. From germline, CDR1 is SNHLY and CDR2 FYNNEI. CDR3 nucleotide sequence: TGTGCCAGCAGGCAGGGGGTTGGTATGGATACGCAGTATTTT. This translates into CASRQGVGMDTQYF.

V and J are TRBV6-5 and TRBJ2-1; TRBD2 matches at 8 bases. Germline CDR1 MNHEY, CDR2 SVGAGI. The CDR3 has 15 amino acids. The V segment lost 0 bases and the J segment 10 bases; nucleotides outside the gene matches: 8. CDR3 sequence (DNA): TGTGCCAGCAGTTACTCGAAGTCCCGGGGGGGAGAGCAGTTCTTC. This sequence encodes CASSYSKSRGGEQFF.

This clone has just a few counts. The V and J genes are TRBV7-9 and TRBJ1-2; D might be TRBD1 (5 bases). The CDR3 sequence is 12 residues long. From germline, CDR1 is SEHNR and CDR2 FQNEAQ (reference sequence). V was clipped by 1 base and J by 7 bases, with 7 bases between them. Written as DNA, the CDR3 is TGTGCCAGCAGCTTAGACCAGGGTGGCTACACCTTC. It yields the protein CASSLDQGGYTF. Looking up the rest from reference TRBV7-9 and TRBJ1-2 gives the full variable domain: DTGVSQNPRHKITKRGQNVTFRCDPISEHNRLYWYRQTLGQGPEFLTYFQNEAQLEKSRLLSDRFSAERPKGSFSTLEIQRTEQGDSAMYLCASSLDQGGYTFGSGTRLTVV.

The CDR3 loop reads CASSREGSGAYNEQFF. CDR3 in DNA: TGCGCCAGCAGCCGGGAAGGTAGCGGGGCATACAATGAGCAGTTCTTC. The gene calls are TRBV4-1 and TRBJ2-1, with TRBD2 matching over 8 bases. This CDR3 region has 16 residues. Germline V gene sequence: CDR1 MGHRA, CDR2 YSYEKL. Losses at the gene ends were 4 bases for V and 4 bases for J; bases not matched to a gene: 9.

The V gene is TRBV7-9, the J gene TRBJ1-1; no firm D call. The germline CDR1 and CDR2 sequences are SEHNR and FQNEAQ (reference sequence). The CDR3 spans 15 residues. V shed 1 base and J shed 4 bases, with 13 bases lying between them. The CDR3 is CASSLVVGPSTEAFF. As DNA, the CDR3 is TGTGCCAGCAGCTTAGTTGTGGGCCCCAGCACTGAAGCTTTCTTT. Variable domain in full (rest from reference TRBV7-9 and TRBJ1-1): DTGVSQNPRHKITKRGQNVTFRCDPISEHNRLYWYRQTLGQGPEFLTYFQNEAQLEKSRLLSDRFSAERPKGSFSTLEIQRTEQGDSAMYLCASSLVVGPSTEAFFGQGTRLTVV.

This chain links TRBV10-3 with TRBJ1-2; maybe TRBD1 (5 bases). Germline V gives CDR1 ENHRY, CDR2 SYGVKD. The CDR3 is 12 residues long. Trimming took off 2 bases at V and 8 bases at J, with 9 bases between the two ends. CDR3 loop: CAISEPKGGYTF. CDR3 DNA sequence: TGTGCCATCAGTGAGCCCAAGGGGGGCTACACCTTC.